The 14 T cell receptor beta chains listed next were all sequenced from one sample in a study of blood T cell repertoires in COVID-19. Assay: immunoSEQ multiplex PCR; the TCRdb copy retains only in-frame clones and omits some. The table includes hundreds of thousands of clones, 80% to 90% detected once. The sample was PBMCs or T cells enriched from blood (not recorded which). These TCRs come from a woman between 50 and 59 years old who had recovered from COVID-19.

This clone showed up just a few times. This sequence joins TRBV6-2 or TRBV6-3 and TRBJ1-6, with D hard to call. CDR1 is MNHEY and CDR2 is SVGEGT in the germline V gene. The CDR3 spans 15 residues. V was cut by 2 bases and J by 7 bases, with 12 bases left in between. The chain's CDR3 is CASSYMAVGNSPLHF. The CDR3 region has the DNA TGTGCCAGCAGTTACATGGCGGTAGGCAATTCACCCCTCCACTTT.

The J gene is TRBJ2-3, the V gene TRBV18, with a tentative D call TRBD2 (6 bases). Trimming pared 0 bases from V and 4 bases from J, leaving 11 bases between. The CDR3 contains 15 residues. Germline assignment: CDR1 KGHSH and CDR2 LQKENI. The CDR3 bases are TGTGCCAGCTCACCACCACTAGCCGGCGCAGATACGCAGTATTTT. It encodes CASSPPLAGADTQYF.

The rearrangement links TRBV2 to TRBJ2-6; TRBD1 matches at 9 bases. The CDR3 consists of 15 residues. Germline V gene sequence: CDR1 SNHLY, CDR2 FYNNEI. J was trimmed by 3 bases and V by 6 bases; bases with no gene match: 3. The CDR3 spells CASRRDRVGANVLTF. DNA for the CDR3: TGTGCCAGCAGACGGGACAGGGTTGGGGCCAACGTCCTGACTTTC. The complete variable domain, with remaining parts taken from reference TRBV2 and TRBJ2-6, reads EPEVTQTPSHQVTQMGQEVILRCVPISNHLYFYWYRQILGQKVEFLVSFYNNEISEKSEIFDDQFSVERPDGSNFTLKIRSTKLEDSAMYFCASRRDRVGANVLTFGAGSRLTVL.

Points on this clone: One end of the junction does not line up with germline, which may come from a read error. This chain joins TRBV5-5 and TRBJ1-2; no definite D call. The germline V gene has CDR1 SGHKS and CDR2 YYEKEE (reference sequence). This CDR3 has 16 residues. Here the CDR3 DNA reads TGTGCCAGCAACTTGGATTATCGGGAGTACGGCTATGGCTACACCTTC. Its protein is CASNLDYREYGYGYTF.

The chain couples TRBV4-3 to TRBJ2-2; D is perhaps TRBD2 (6 bases). Germline V gene lookup returns CDR1 LGHNA and CDR2 YSLEER. V lost 0 bases and J lost 4, with 6 bases in between. CDR3 length: 14 amino acids. CDR3 protein: CASSQEGGTGELFF. The CDR3 coding sequence is TGCGCCAGCAGCCAAGAGGGGGGCACCGGGGAGCTGTTTTTT.

In this sample, this clone turned up a few times. The gene calls are TRBV4-1 and TRBJ2-1, with 12 bases lining up with TRBD2. The junction had 6 bases not matched to a gene; V was cut back by 5 bases and J by 7 bases. The CDR3 covers 15 residues. CDR1 is MGHRA, CDR2 YSYEKL, per germline. In DNA form, the CDR3 reads TGCGCCAGCAGCGTACTAGCGGGGGGTGAGAATGAGCAGTTCTTC. Protein product: CASSVLAGGENEQFF.

J is TRBJ1-2 and V is TRBV4-3; TRBD1 matches at 8 bases. The germline V gene encodes CDR1 LGHNA and CDR2 YSLEER. Trimming cost V 5 bases and J 4 bases; bases outside gene matches: 3. The CDR3 runs 13 residues. For the CDR3, the DNA is TGCGCCAGCAGCGCTGACAGGGGCTATGGCTACACCTTC. This sequence encodes CASSADRGYGYTF.

The chain links TRBV11-2 to TRBJ2-1; maybe TRBD1 (6 bases). V was shortened by 1 base and J by 0 bases, with 13 bases between the two germline ends. CDR1 SGHAT and CDR2 FQNNGV come from the germline V gene. The CDR3 is made up of 17 amino acids. This CDR3 reads CASSLVGTLSSYNEQFF. Here the CDR3 DNA reads TGTGCCAGCAGCTTAGTAGGGACACTGAGCTCCTACAATGAGCAGTTCTTC.

This clone was detected once. The chain is built from TRBV7-9 and TRBJ1-2; possibly TRBD1 for D (6 bases). Germline CDR1 is SEHNR and CDR2 is FQNEAQ (reference sequence). This CDR3 spans 14 amino acids. The V gene lost 8 bases and the J gene lost 5 bases, with 18 bases spanning the gap. CDR3 nucleotides: TGTGCCAGCCGGCGGGGGCTCGGGGAATATGGCTACACCTTC. Its translation: CASRRGLGEYGYTF.

This clone was seen only once. The V call is TRBV28, the J call TRBJ2-7, with 11 bases aligning to TRBD2. The CDR3 is 14 amino acids. Germline V gene lookup returns CDR1 MDHEN and CDR2 SYDVKM. V shed 9 bases and J 0 bases; nucleotides not matched to a gene: 4. The CDR3 protein is CASASGGSSYEQYF. In DNA, the CDR3 is TGTGCCAGTGCTAGCGGGGGGAGCTCCTACGAGCAGTACTTC.

The chain uses TRBV7-9 and TRBJ2-1, with 8 bases fitting TRBD2. Looked up from germline, CDR1 is SEHNR and CDR2 is FQNEAQ (reference sequence). After removal of 7 bases from V and 5 bases from J, the junction contained 7 bases not matched to a gene. The CDR3 consists of 14 residues. This chain's CDR3 is CASTYSGNHNEQFF. The DNA for the CDR3 is TGTGCCAGCACTTATAGCGGGAATCACAATGAGCAGTTCTTC.

V is TRBV6-5 and J is TRBJ2-1, with D possibly matching TRBD2 (6 bases). CDR1 and CDR2 (germline): MNHEY, SVGAGI. V shed 6 bases and J shed 5 bases, with 17 bases lying between them. The CDR3 sequence is 15 residues long. The CDR3 DNA is TGTGCCAGCAGGAGGGACGGGACTTCTAACAATGAGCAGTTCTTC. Its translation is CASRRDGTSNNEQFF.

This clone was recorded only once. The V and J genes are TRBV27 and TRBJ2-7; 10 nucleotides line up with TRBD1. The germline V gene has CDR1 MNHEY and CDR2 SMNVEV (reference sequence). The CDR3 is made up of 14 amino acids. V shed 3 bases and J 6 bases; nucleotides not matched to a gene: 5. Here the CDR3 reads CASSFGTGEFEQYF. The CDR3 nucleotides read TGTGCCAGCAGTTTCGGGACAGGGGAGTTCGAGCAGTACTTC.

This chain links TRBV2 with TRBJ2-7; 7 bases align to TRBD1. Germline CDR1 and CDR2: SNHLY and FYNNEI. The CDR3 is 14 amino acids. V lost 3 bases and J lost 1; bases outside the gene matches: 3. CDR3: CASSETGKSYEQYF. For the CDR3, the DNA is TGTGCCAGCAGTGAGACAGGGAAATCCTACGAGCAGTACTTC.